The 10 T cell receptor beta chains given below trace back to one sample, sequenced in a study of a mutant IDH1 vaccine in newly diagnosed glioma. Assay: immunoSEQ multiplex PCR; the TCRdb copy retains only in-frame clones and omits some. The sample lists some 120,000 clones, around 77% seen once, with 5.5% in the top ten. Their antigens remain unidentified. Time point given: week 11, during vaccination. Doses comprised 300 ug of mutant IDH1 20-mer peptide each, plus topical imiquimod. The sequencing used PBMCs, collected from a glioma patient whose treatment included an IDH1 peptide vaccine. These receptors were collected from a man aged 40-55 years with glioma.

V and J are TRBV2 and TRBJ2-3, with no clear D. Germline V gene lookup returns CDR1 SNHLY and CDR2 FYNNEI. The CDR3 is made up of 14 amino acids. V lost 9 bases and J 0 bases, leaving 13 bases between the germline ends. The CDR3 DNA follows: TGTGCCAGGGGCGCCACGACTAGCACAGATACGCAGTATTTT. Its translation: CARGATTSTDTQYF.

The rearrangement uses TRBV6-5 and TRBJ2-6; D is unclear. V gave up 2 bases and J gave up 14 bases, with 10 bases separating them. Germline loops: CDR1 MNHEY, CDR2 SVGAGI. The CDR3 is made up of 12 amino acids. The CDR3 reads CASSYSIPFLTF. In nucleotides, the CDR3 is TGTGCCAGCAGTTACAGTATACCCTTCCTGACTTTC.

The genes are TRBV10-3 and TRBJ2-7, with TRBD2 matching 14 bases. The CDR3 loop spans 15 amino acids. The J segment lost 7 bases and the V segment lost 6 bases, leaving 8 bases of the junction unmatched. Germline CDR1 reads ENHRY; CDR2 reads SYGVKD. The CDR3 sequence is CAIRPTSGRADEQYF. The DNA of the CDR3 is TGTGCCATCAGGCCGACTAGCGGGAGGGCCGATGAGCAGTACTTC.

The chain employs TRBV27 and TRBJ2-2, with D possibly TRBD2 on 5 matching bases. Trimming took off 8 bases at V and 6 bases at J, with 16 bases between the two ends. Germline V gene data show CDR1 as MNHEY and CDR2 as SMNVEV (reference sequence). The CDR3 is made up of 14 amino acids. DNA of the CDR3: TGTGCCAGCTTCCCGACCGGAGCGGCCGGGGAGCTGTTTTTT. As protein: CASFPTGAAGELFF.

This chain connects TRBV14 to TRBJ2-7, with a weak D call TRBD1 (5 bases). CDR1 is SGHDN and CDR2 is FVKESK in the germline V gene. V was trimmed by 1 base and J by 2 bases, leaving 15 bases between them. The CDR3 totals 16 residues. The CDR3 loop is CASSQGSSSGTYEQYF. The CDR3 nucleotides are TGTGCCAGCAGCCAAGGATCTTCTTCAGGGACCTACGAGCAGTACTTC.

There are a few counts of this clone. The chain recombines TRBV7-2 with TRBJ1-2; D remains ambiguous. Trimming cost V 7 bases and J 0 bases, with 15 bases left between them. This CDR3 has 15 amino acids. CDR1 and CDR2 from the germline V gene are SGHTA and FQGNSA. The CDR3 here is CASTRFRGANYGYTF. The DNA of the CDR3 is TGTGCCAGCACCCGATTCAGAGGAGCTAACTATGGCTACACCTTC.

The CDR3 loop is CASSPPPPGPGGNTIYF. Here the CDR3 DNA reads TGTGCCAGCAGTCCTCCCCCTCCAGGGCCTGGCGGAAACACCATATATTTT. This chain connects TRBV28 to TRBJ1-3, with TRBD1 as a possible D gene (5 bases). Germline CDR1 MDHEN, CDR2 SYDVKM. V lost 5 bases and J 4 bases, leaving 21 bases between the germline ends. The CDR3 loop spans 17 amino acids.

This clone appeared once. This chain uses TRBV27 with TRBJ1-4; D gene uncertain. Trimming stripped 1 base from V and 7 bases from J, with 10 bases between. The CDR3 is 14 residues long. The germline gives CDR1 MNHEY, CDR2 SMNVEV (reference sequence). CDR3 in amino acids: CASSLYWGTEKLFF. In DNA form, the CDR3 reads TGTGCCAGCAGTTTATATTGGGGAACTGAAAAACTGTTTTTT.

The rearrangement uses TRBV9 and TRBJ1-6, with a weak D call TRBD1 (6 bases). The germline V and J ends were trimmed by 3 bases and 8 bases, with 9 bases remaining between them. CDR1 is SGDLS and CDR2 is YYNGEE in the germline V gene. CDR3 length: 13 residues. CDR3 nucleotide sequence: TGTGCCAGCAGCGAATACAGGGATTCACCCCTCCACTTT. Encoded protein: CASSEYRDSPLHF.

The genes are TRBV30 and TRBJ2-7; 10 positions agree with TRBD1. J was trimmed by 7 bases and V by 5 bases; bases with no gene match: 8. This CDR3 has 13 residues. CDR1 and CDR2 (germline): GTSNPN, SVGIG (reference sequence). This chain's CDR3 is CAWWPGTGDEQYF. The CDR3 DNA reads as TGTGCCTGGTGGCCCGGGACAGGGGATGAGCAGTACTTC.